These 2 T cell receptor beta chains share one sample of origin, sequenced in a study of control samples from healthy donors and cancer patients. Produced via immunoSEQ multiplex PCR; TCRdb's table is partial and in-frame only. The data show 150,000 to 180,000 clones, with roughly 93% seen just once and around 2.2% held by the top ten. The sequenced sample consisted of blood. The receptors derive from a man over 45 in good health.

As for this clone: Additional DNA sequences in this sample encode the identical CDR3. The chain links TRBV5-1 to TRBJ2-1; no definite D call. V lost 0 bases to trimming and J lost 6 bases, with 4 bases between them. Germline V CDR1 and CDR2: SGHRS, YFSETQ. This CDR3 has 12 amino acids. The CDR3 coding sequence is TGCGCCAGCAGCTTGGCGGTCAATGAGCAGTTCTTC. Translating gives CASSLAVNEQFF.

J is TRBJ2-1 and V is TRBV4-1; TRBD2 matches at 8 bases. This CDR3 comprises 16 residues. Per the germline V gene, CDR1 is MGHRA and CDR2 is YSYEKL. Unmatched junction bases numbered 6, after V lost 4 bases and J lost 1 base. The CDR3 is CASSLGAGASYNEQFF. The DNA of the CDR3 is TGCGCCAGCAGCCTGGGAGCGGGAGCTTCCTACAATGAGCAGTTCTTC.